Described below is a single T cell receptor (beta chain) sequence and its context. As yet, its antigen is unknown. This is likely a read error, given that the CDR3 carries no conserved phenylalanine or tryptophan at its end. The DNA is omitted, as the CDR3 cannot be located on it reliably, and the CDR3 follows TCRdb's listing. Genomic DNA, the template, was used for profiling of the TCR beta VDJ and CDR3. Each CDR3 protein gets one entry after TCRdb re-called the reads with MiXCR. The sample holds just over 400,000 distinct CDR3 sequences; under 80% are singletons and the top ten take under 4.5%. This entry is derived from a study of CD8+CD57+ T cells in acquired aplastic anemia. Whole-study context: Sorted CD4+ and CD8+ cells gave an average of about 3.4 ug of DNA. There were about 10.8 million reads, on average, for CD4+ cells from healthy donors.

The CDR3 has 10 amino acids, counting both end residues. In germline, CDR1 is LGHNA, CDR2 YSLEER. Study conclusions and caveats: A set of about 28 CD8+ CDR3 sequences was shared between patients and controls, and these sequences appeared highly expressed in patients. Patients and healthy controls showed no significant CD8+ Simpson's diversity difference.

Material for sequencing was sorted CD4+, CD8+, or CD8+CD57+ T cells (not recorded which) from PBMCs. The chain combines TRBV4-3 with TRBJ2-6; the D call of TRBD1 is as the table states it, not checked on the DNA. The TCR sequence derives from a human donor in good health, serving as a control. This chain's CDR3 is CASSQVGTGP.